These T cell receptor beta chains were read from a single sample in a study of blood T cell repertoires in COVID-19. The data were produced by immunoSEQ multiplex PCR, yet TCRdb's version contains in-frame clones alone and is incomplete. The sample has about 74,000 clones; 80% to 90% are singletons. Sequenced: peripheral blood. These receptor sequences come from a woman aged 80 or older with active or convalescent COVID-19. CDR3s include the opening cysteine and the closing phenylalanine or tryptophan. The D gene is left open where the match is weak. For some rows the clone size is stated as once, few or many, or as a class when expanded; others skip it.

length	D	V	size	J	CDR3	DNA
12	TRBD1	TRBV4-3	-	TRBJ1-4	CASSHGQGELFF	TGCGCCAGCAGCCACGGACAGGGTGAACTGTTTTTT
16	TRBD1	TRBV15	-	TRBJ1-2	CATSRDRQGAYYGYTF	TGTGCCACCAGCAGAGATCGGCAGGGGGCTTACTATGGCTACACCTTC
14	TRBD1	TRBV4-3	few	TRBJ1-1	CASSQQGARTEAFF	TGCGCCAGCAGCCAACAGGGGGCAAGAACTGAAGCTTTCTTT
18	-	TRBV7-2	-	TRBJ1-5	CACCSVAGGLGRNQPQHF	TGTGCCTGCTGCTCCGTGGCGGGGGGGCTGGGGCGCAATCAGCCCCAGCATTTT
14	-	TRBV2	few	TRBJ1-5	CASTTDSSNQPQHF	TGTGCCAGCACAACCGACAGTAGCAATCAGCCCCAGCATTTT
17	-	TRBV10-1	-	TRBJ2-2	CASSAGLATAGTGELFF	TGCGCCAGCAGCGCCGGACTTGCGACGGCTGGCACCGGGGAGCTGTTTTTT
13	TRBD1	TRBV6-5	-	TRBJ2-5	CASRRQGSGAQYF	TGTGCCAGCAGACGACAGGGGTCAGGGGCCCAGTACTTC
16	TRBD1	TRBV25-1	once	TRBJ2-6	CAFPGQGCSGANVLTF	TGTGCCTTCCCGGGACAGGGATGCTCTGGGGCCAACGTCCTGACTTTC
16	TRBD1	TRBV30	-	TRBJ1-2	CALLLYRGPYNYGYTF	TGTGCCCTCCTCCTCTACAGGGGCCCTTATAACTATGGCTACACCTTC
16	-	TRBV18	-	TRBJ1-2	CASSPGGVQGRYGYTF	TGTGCCAGCTCACCAGGGGGGGTCCAAGGACGCTATGGCTACACCTTC
13	-	TRBV12-5	-	TRBJ2-1	CASGLGVLNEQFF	TGTGCTAGTGGTTTGGGCGTCCTCAATGAGCAGTTCTTC
16	-	TRBV5-4	-	TRBJ2-5	CASSRTAGNGKETQYF	TGTGCCAGCAGCCGCACCGCGGGTAACGGAAAAGAGACCCAGTACTTC
12	-	TRBV5-6	-	TRBJ1-2	CASSSTAAGDTF	TGTGCCAGCAGCTCAACAGCGGCGGGGGACACCTTC
15	TRBD1	TRBV9	-	TRBJ2-2	CASSDYRGRTGELFF	TGTGCCAGCAGCGATTACAGGGGCAGGACCGGGGAGCTGTTTTTT
15	TRBD1	TRBV30	-	TRBJ1-5	CASGRDSGSNQPQHF	TGTGCCTCTGGAAGGGACAGTGGGAGCAATCAGCCCCAGCATTTT
16	TRBD2	TRBV4-3	-	TRBJ2-3	CASSQVSAAGTDTQYF	TGCGCCAGCAGCCAAGTTTCGGCAGCGGGAACAGATACGCAGTATTTT
17	-	TRBV7-9	-	TRBJ2-7	CASSLVSAAGSPYEQYF	TGTGCCAGCAGCTTAGTAAGTGCGGCTGGGAGCCCCTACGAGCAGTACTTC
13	-	TRBV5-1	-	TRBJ2-2	CASSSGNTGELFF	TGCGCCAGCAGCTCCGGGAACACCGGGGAGCTGTTTTTT
14	-	TRBV6-1	-	TRBJ2-5	CASSSTSLLETQYF	TGTGCCAGCAGTTCCACTAGCTTACTGGAGACCCAGTACTTC
13	TRBD1	TRBV29-1	once	TRBJ2-3	CSVSDRVPDTQYF	TGCAGCGTTTCGGACAGGGTTCCAGATACGCAGTATTTT
15	TRBD1	TRBV19	-	TRBJ2-5	CASSTGQGIQETQYF	TGTGCCAGTAGTACGGGACAGGGGATACAAGAGACCCAGTACTTC
17	-	TRBV18	once	TRBJ2-5	CASSPPAGGAGQETQYF	TGTGCCAGCTCACCTCCCGCAGGGGGAGCGGGTCAAGAGACCCAGTACTTC
12	-	TRBV6-2/TRBV6-3	-	TRBJ2-1	CASSPTVVGQFF	TGTGCCAGCAGCCCCACGGTCGTCGGGCAGTTCTTC
19	-	TRBV28	-	TRBJ1-5	CASSPALGARGRSNQPQHF	TGTGCCAGCAGTCCCGCTCTGGGGGCGAGGGGAAGGTCCAATCAGCCCCAGCATTTT
16	TRBD2	TRBV5-4	once	TRBJ2-3	CASSPEAGGLRDTQYF	TGTGCCAGCAGCCCTGAAGCGGGGGGGCTTAGGGATACGCAGTATTTT
14	-	TRBV29-1	-	TRBJ1-3	CSAYLRDRGNTIYF	TGCAGTGCTTATCTCAGGGATAGGGGAAACACCATATATTTT